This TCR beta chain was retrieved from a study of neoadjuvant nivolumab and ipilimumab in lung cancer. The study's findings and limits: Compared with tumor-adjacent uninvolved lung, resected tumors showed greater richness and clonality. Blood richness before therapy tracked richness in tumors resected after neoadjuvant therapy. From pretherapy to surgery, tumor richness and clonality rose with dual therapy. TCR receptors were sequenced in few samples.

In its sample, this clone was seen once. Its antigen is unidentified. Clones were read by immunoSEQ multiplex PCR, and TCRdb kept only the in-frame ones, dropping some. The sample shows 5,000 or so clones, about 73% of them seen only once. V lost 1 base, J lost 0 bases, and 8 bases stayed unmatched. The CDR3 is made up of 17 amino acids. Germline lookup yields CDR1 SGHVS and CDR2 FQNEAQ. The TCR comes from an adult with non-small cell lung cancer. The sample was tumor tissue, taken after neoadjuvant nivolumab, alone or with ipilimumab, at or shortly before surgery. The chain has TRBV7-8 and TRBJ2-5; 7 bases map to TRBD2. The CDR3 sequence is CASSLDEAGVYQETQYF. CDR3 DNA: TGTGCCAGCAGCTTAGACGAGGCGGGGGTGTACCAAGAGACCCAGTACTTC.